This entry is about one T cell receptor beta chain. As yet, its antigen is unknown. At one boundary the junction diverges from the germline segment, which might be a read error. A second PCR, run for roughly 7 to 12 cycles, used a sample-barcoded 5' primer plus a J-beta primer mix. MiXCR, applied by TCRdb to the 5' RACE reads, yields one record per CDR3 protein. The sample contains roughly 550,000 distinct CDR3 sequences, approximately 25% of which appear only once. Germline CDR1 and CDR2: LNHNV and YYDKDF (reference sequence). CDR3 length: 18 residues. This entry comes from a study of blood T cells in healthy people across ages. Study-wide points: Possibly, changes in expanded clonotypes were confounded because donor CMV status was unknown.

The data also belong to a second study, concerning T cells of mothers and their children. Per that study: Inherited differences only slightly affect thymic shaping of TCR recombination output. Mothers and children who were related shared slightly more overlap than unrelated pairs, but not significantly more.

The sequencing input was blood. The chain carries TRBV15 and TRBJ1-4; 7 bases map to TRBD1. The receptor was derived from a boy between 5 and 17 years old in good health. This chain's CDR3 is CATSRRDSAWEINEKLFF. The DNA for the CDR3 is TGTGCCACCAGCAGACGGGACAGCGCTTGGGAAATTAATGAGAAACTGTTTTTT.